These T cell receptor beta chains were read from a single sample in a study of T-cell memory formation after mild COVID-19. One entry per CDR3 protein, called by TCRdb with MiXCR from the 5' RACE reads. Among approximately 490,000 distinct CDR3 sequences listed, around 21% were seen once. Sequences were obtained from PBMCs or a T cell subset sorted from them (not recorded which). These receptor sequences come from an adult woman who had mild COVID-19 (a few samples of this study predate the infection). Cell type and time point are not known. Each CDR3 is given with its conserved first and last residue. The order of the fields is J gene, clone size, D gene, V gene, CDR3 DNA, CDR3 protein. A D gene is named only where the DNA matches it firmly. A clone size is listed for some rows: how often the clone was seen (once, few, many), or a class if it is expanded.

>TRBJ2-7|few|TRBD1|TRBV4-1
TGCGCCAGCAGCCAGGCGCCCGGGACAGAAAGCTACGAGCAGTACTTC
CASSQAPGTESYEQYF
>TRBJ2-3|NA|TRBD2|TRBV13
TGTGCCAGCAGCCTACCTTCTAGCGGGGTAGGAGATACGCAGTATTTT
CASSLPSSGVGDTQYF
>TRBJ2-4|few|NA|TRBV3-1
TGTGCCAGCAGCCAAGTCAGATTAGCCAAAAACATTCAGTACTTC
CASSQVRLAKNIQYF
>TRBJ2-2|few|NA|TRBV27
TGTGCCAGCGGTTCGGAGGGGTGGCAGTACACCGGGGAGCTGTTTTTT
CASGSEGWQYTGELFF
>TRBJ2-1|NA|TRBD2|TRBV6-1
TGTGCAAGCAGTGAACCGGGGGGGATGAATGAGCAGTTCTTC
CASSEPGGMNEQFF
>TRBJ1-4|NA|TRBD1|TRBV6-5
TGTGCCAGCAGTGATACAGGGGGGAGGAGTGAAAAACTGTTTTTT
CASSDTGGRSEKLFF
>TRBJ1-1|NA|TRBD1|TRBV6-1
TGTGCCAGCAAAGCCGGGACAGGGGATAACACTGAAGCTTTCTTT
CASKAGTGDNTEAFF
>TRBJ1-1|few|NA|TRBV18
TGTGCCAGCTCACCATTTCCGAACACTGAAGCTTTCTTT
CASSPFPNTEAFF
>TRBJ2-1|few|TRBD2|TRBV6-5
TGTGCCAGCAGGAATGGACTAGCGGGATACAATGAGCAGTTCTTC
CASRNGLAGYNEQFF
>TRBJ2-1|NA|NA|TRBV5-6
TGTGCCAGCACCCCAACAGGAACTGAAAGACAGGCCTACAATGAGCAGTTCTTC
CASTPTGTERQAYNEQFF
>TRBJ2-7|NA|NA|TRBV29-1
TGCAGCGTTGAAACGGAACTCCCCTACGAGCAGTACTTC
CSVETELPYEQYF
>TRBJ2-1|many|TRBD1|TRBV7-3
TGTGCCAGCAGCCTGGACAGGGGGACCCACAATGAGCAGTTCTTC
CASSLDRGTHNEQFF
>TRBJ2-2|NA|NA|TRBV6-2/TRBV6-3
TGTGCCAGCAGGCAGCACACCGGGGAGCTGTTTTTT
CASRQHTGELFF
>TRBJ2-2|few|NA|TRBV3-1
TGTGCCAGCAGCCAAGCGGGGCTACCTGGTCACGGGGAGCTGTTTTTT
CASSQAGLPGHGELFF
>TRBJ2-7|few|NA|TRBV12-3/TRBV12-4
TGTGCCAGCAGTCCGTCACAGGGTCGGGGGTCCGAGCAGTACTTC
CASSPSQGRGSEQYF
>TRBJ2-3|NA|NA|TRBV11-1
TGTGCCAGCAGCCACCGGGACACAGATACGCAGTATTTT
CASSHRDTDTQYF
>TRBJ1-5|NA|NA|TRBV19
TGTGCCAGTAGTATGGGCAGGAACACTCAGCCCCAGCATTTT
CASSMGRNTQPQHF
>TRBJ2-3|NA|NA|TRBV6-1
TGTGCCAGCAGTCACGGGACAGAACCGGGAGGGGATACGCAGTATTTT
CASSHGTEPGGDTQYF
>TRBJ1-2|NA|TRBD1|TRBV20-1
TGCAGTGCTAGGGGACAGCTTGTCTATGGCTACACCTTC
CSARGQLVYGYTF
>TRBJ1-2|many|NA|TRBV12-3/TRBV12-4
TGTGCCAGCAGTTTAGCCCCGGGCTACACCTTC
CASSLAPGYTF
>TRBJ1-5|NA|NA|TRBV3-1
TGTGCCAGCAGCCAAGTTCCGGGTGCGGGCCAGCCCCAGCATTTT
CASSQVPGAGQPQHF
>TRBJ2-7|NA|NA|TRBV6-2/TRBV6-3
TGTGCCAGCAGCGACGGGGGAGTAATCCCTTACGAGCAGTACTTC
CASSDGGVIPYEQYF
>TRBJ2-3|NA|TRBD1|TRBV5-1
TGCGCCAGCAGCTTTCGGACAGGGAACACAGATACGCAGTATTTT
CASSFRTGNTDTQYF
>TRBJ2-1|few|TRBD2|TRBV24-1
TGTGCCACCAGTGAGCCACCGGGACTAGCGGGGTACAATGAGCAGTTCTTC
CATSEPPGLAGYNEQFF
>TRBJ2-1|few|NA|TRBV11-2
TGTGCCAGCAGACAGGGGTGGCGGGAGGAGAACTCCTACAATGAGCAGTTCTTC
CASRQGWREENSYNEQFF
>TRBJ2-7|NA|NA|TRBV6-6
TGTGCCAGCAGTTACGGGTCGGCCAACGAAGAGCAGTACTTC
CASSYGSANEEQYF
>TRBJ2-6|once|NA|TRBV10-3
TGTGCCATCAGTGATGGCTCTGGGGCCAACGTCCTGACTTTC
CAISDGSGANVLTF
>TRBJ2-1|NA|NA|TRBV12-3/TRBV12-4
TGTGCCAGCAGTTTAGCAGCATGGGTAAACAATGAGCAGTTCTTC
CASSLAAWVNNEQFF
>TRBJ2-1|NA|TRBD1|TRBV7-2
TGTGCCAGCAGCTTACAGGGGGCAGACAATGAGCAGTTCTTC
CASSLQGADNEQFF
>TRBJ2-7|NA|TRBD1|TRBV30
TGTGCCTGGAGAGCCGGGACAGGGCCATACGAGCAGTACTTC
CAWRAGTGPYEQYF
>TRBJ2-1|many|NA|TRBV24-1
TGTGCCACCAGTGATCTACAGGGCTCCTACAATGAGCAGTTCTTC
CATSDLQGSYNEQFF
>TRBJ2-5|few|NA|TRBV7-2
TGTGCCAGCAGCTTAACCCGCAGTCGGGGTCTTAACGGGAGATACGAGACCCAGTACTTC
CASSLTRSRGLNGRYETQYF
>TRBJ1-1|NA|NA|TRBV6-2/TRBV6-3
TGTGCCAGCAGTCCCTGGGGAGGCATGAACACTGAAGCTTTCTTT
CASSPWGGMNTEAFF
>TRBJ1-2|NA|TRBD1|TRBV7-9
TGTGCCAGCAGCCGAGGACAGGGAGTAGGCTATGGCTACACCTTC
CASSRGQGVGYGYTF
>TRBJ1-2|NA|NA|TRBV18
TGTGCCAGCTCACCAAGTTTACAGGGAGAACGCAGCTACACCTTC
CASSPSLQGERSYTF
>TRBJ2-1|NA|NA|TRBV2
TGTGCCAGCAGTGATAATAGGGTTCGGGGCAATGAGCAGTTCTTC
CASSDNRVRGNEQFF
>TRBJ1-2|few|NA|TRBV5-1
TGCGCCAGCAGCCCCAGGGGTCCACTTGAAAACTATGGCTACACCTTC
CASSPRGPLENYGYTF
>TRBJ1-3|NA|NA|TRBV9
TGTGCCAGCAGTCCAGAGACAGGCACTGGAAAAACCATATATTTT
CASSPETGTGKTIYF
>TRBJ2-1|many|NA|TRBV5-1
TGCGCCAGCAGCTTGTCACCGGGGCGCTCTTACAATGAGCAGTTCTTC
CASSLSPGRSYNEQFF
>TRBJ1-1|NA|NA|TRBV5-5
TGTGCCAGCAGCTTGGGTTTGCAGATTGAAGCTTTCTTT
CASSLGLQIEAFF
>TRBJ2-7|NA|TRBD2|TRBV5-6
TGTGCCAGCAGCTCATGGCGGGGGGGCCTTTCCTACGAGCAGTACTTC
CASSSWRGGLSYEQYF
>TRBJ2-5|few|NA|TRBV5-1
TGCGCCAGCAGCTCCACCGGGGGTTCTAAGGAGACCCAGTACTTC
CASSSTGGSKETQYF
>TRBJ2-1|NA|NA|TRBV12-3/TRBV12-4
TGTGCCAGCAACAAGGGACTTCCCCCTGAGCAGTTCTTC
CASNKGLPPEQFF
>TRBJ2-3|few|TRBD2|TRBV9
TGTGCCAGCAGCGTGTCCCCTAGCGGGGGCCGCACAGATACGCAGTATTTT
CASSVSPSGGRTDTQYF
>TRBJ2-3|NA|TRBD1|TRBV28
TGTGCCAGCAGTTTATACCCACAGGGGAGTCGCACAGATACGCAGTATTTT
CASSLYPQGSRTDTQYF
>TRBJ1-5|NA|TRBD1|TRBV5-6
TGTGCCAGTACGGACAGGGGGGAGCCCCAGCATTTT
CASTDRGEPQHF
>TRBJ2-3|few|NA|TRBV6-2/TRBV6-3
TGTGCCAGCAGCCCCAAAGTGGAGATCACAGATACGCAGTATTTT
CASSPKVEITDTQYF
>TRBJ2-1|few|NA|TRBV13
TGTGCCAGCAGCTGGACATTGAGCTCCTACAATGAGCAGTTCTTC
CASSWTLSSYNEQFF
>TRBJ1-1|NA|TRBD1|TRBV4-1
TGCGCCAGCAGCCAGACAGGGGGCGAGAACACTGAAGCTTTCTTT
CASSQTGGENTEAFF
>TRBJ2-7|few|NA|TRBV20-1
TGCAGTGCTAGAGTGGGAGTCTCCGAGCAGTACTTC
CSARVGVSEQYF
>TRBJ2-6|NA|NA|TRBV6-5
TGTGCCAGCAGACAGAGGACTGGGGCCAACGTCCTGACTTTC
CASRQRTGANVLTF
>TRBJ1-5|NA|NA|TRBV5-6
TGTGCCAGCAGCTTGTATGGTCAGCCCCAGCATTTT
CASSLYGQPQHF
>TRBJ1-5|NA|NA|TRBV27
TGTGCCAGCAGTTTATTTGCCCCGAGCAATCAGCCCCAGCATTTT
CASSLFAPSNQPQHF
>TRBJ1-5|many|NA|TRBV5-5
TGTGCCAGCAGCTTGGGAGGGAGCGGGAGCAATCAGCCCCAGCATTTT
CASSLGGSGSNQPQHF
>TRBJ2-5|NA|NA|TRBV5-1
TGCGCCAGCAGTCCACCCTGGGGATATCAAGAGACCCAGTACTTC
CASSPPWGYQETQYF
>TRBJ1-1|few|NA|TRBV13
TGTGCCAGCAGCTTAGATATGAGGAGTATGAACACTGAAGCTTTCTTT
CASSLDMRSMNTEAFF
>TRBJ2-5|NA|TRBD1|TRBV7-9
TGTGCCAGCAGCCTCCCAGGGGGCAGCCAAGAGACCCAGTACTTC
CASSLPGGSQETQYF
>TRBJ2-7|few|TRBD1|TRBV7-8
TGTGCCAGCAGCCCATACGGACAGGGGTCCTACGAGCAGTACTTC
CASSPYGQGSYEQYF
>TRBJ2-5|few|NA|TRBV12-3/TRBV12-4
TGTGCCAGCAGTTTATCAGGAGGGGGCCAGTACTTC
CASSLSGGGQYF
>TRBJ2-1|NA|NA|TRBV11-2
TGTGCCAGCAGCTTAGTAGCTGGTTGGGGCGGGAATGAGCAGTTCTTC
CASSLVAGWGGNEQFF